This passage covers 27 T cell receptor beta chains from one sample sequenced in a study of monozygotic twins with inflammatory bowel disease. TCRdb re-called the 5' RACE reads; every CDR3 protein appears as one record, without DNA. The sample data list roughly 150,000 distinct CDR3 sequences. Sequencing was carried out using blood. The receptor source for this set is a human donor with ulcerative colitis or Crohn's disease, or a healthy co-twin of an affected twin (not recorded which).

The gene calls are TRBV5-4 and TRBJ2-3; as DNA is missing, the TRBD2 call by TCRdb cannot be tested. The CDR3 runs 18 residues. CDR1 is SGHNT, CDR2 YYREEE, per germline (reference sequence). The chain's CDR3 is CASSWGTRAWASTDTQYF.

The chain carries TRBV4-2 and TRBJ2-5; the D call of TRBD1 rests on TCRdb alone, since no DNA is present to check it. Germline values: CDR1 LGHNA, CDR2 YNFKEQ. The CDR3 contains 13 residues. The CDR3 is CASSQRLGETQYF.

The chain's CDR3 is CASSLDPGGGYNEQFF. The V call is TRBV27, the J call TRBJ2-1; TCRdb gives TRBD1 as the D gene, but with no DNA this cannot be confirmed. Germline assignment: CDR1 MNHEY and CDR2 SMNVEV (reference sequence). CDR3 size: 16 residues.

The chain is built from TRBV18 and TRBJ2-7; TCRdb's D call of TRBD1 is untestable without DNA. This CDR3 contains 14 residues. From germline, CDR1 is KGHSH and CDR2 LQKENI. Here the CDR3 reads CASSPTGPNYEQYF.

This chain's CDR3 is CASSNRGDTEAFF. The chain combines TRBV7-9 with TRBJ1-1; TCRdb picks TRBD1, but there is no DNA to check that call. CDR1 and CDR2 (germline): SEHNR, FQNEAQ (reference sequence). The CDR3 covers 13 residues.

The rearrangement joins TRBV6-5 to TRBJ2-7; TCRdb returns TRBD2, unconfirmable since there is no DNA. The CDR3 spans 16 residues. The V gene's germline CDR1 is MNHEY and CDR2 SVGAGI. The CDR3 reads CASSYPRGGTTYEQYF.

This chain links TRBV20-1 with TRBJ2-5; TCRdb selects TRBD2, and the lack of DNA leaves this call unchecked. The CDR3 extends over 15 amino acids. Germline loops: CDR1 DFQATT, CDR2 SNEGSKA (reference sequence). CDR3 sequence reads: CSAKDRVGPQETQYF.

V usage is TRBV20-1 and J usage is TRBJ1-2. Germline CDR1 and CDR2: DFQATT and SNEGSKA (reference sequence). The CDR3 length is 14 residues. The CDR3 spells CSARDLKGPYGYTF.

The rearrangement uses TRBV11-2 and TRBJ2-7. The germline V gene encodes CDR1 SGHAT and CDR2 FQNNGV. The CDR3 is 15 residues long. Here the CDR3 reads CASSYINHAVNEQYF.

This chain joins TRBV5-1 and TRBJ2-7; the TCRdb D gene call, TRBD2, has no DNA to confirm it. Germline-derived CDR1 and CDR2 are SGHRS and YFSETQ. The CDR3 has 16 residues. CDR3: CASSSRAGGVRYEQYF.

This sequence joins TRBV14 and TRBJ2-7; TCRdb names TRBD1, which stays unverified in the absence of DNA. Per germline, CDR1 SGHDN and CDR2 FVKESK. The CDR3 sequence is 18 residues long. CDR3: CASSQVSGFTGDGYEQYF.

J is TRBJ2-1 and V is TRBV20-1; TCRdb designates TRBD1, a call that cannot be tested without DNA. The CDR3 covers 15 residues. Germline assignment: CDR1 DFQATT and CDR2 SNEGSKA (reference sequence). CDR3 in amino acids: CSAGRPGLSYNEQFF.

The chain recombines TRBV5-1 with TRBJ2-3; the TCRdb call, TRBD1, lacks DNA for checking. This CDR3 comprises 16 residues. CDR1 is SGHRS, CDR2 YFSETQ, per germline. This CDR3 reads CASSLEGGPSTDTQYF.

V gene TRBV5-1 combines with J gene TRBJ2-4; TCRdb proposes TRBD2, but this gene call is untestable without DNA. CDR3 length: 14 residues. The germline CDR1 and CDR2 sequences are SGHRS and YFSETQ. CDR3 region: CASSLEAGLNIQYF.

This chain links TRBV20-1 with TRBJ2-4; TCRdb names TRBD1, which stays unverified in the absence of DNA. The CDR3 covers 17 residues. The germline V gene has CDR1 DFQATT and CDR2 SNEGSKA (reference sequence). The chain's CDR3 is CSAPPIAGARGRTIQYF.

The rearrangement joins TRBV6-1 to TRBJ2-1; TCRdb's assignment of TRBD1 cannot be checked, as there is no DNA. The CDR3 totals 15 residues. Germline V CDR1 and CDR2: MNHNS, SASEGT. Here the CDR3 reads CASSSPGTGADEQFF.

The chain couples TRBV14 to TRBJ2-2; without DNA, the TCRdb call of TRBD1 cannot be checked. The CDR3 totals 16 residues. The germline V gene has CDR1 SGHDN and CDR2 FVKESK. CDR3 residues: CASSPPPPGMGGELFF.

This sequence joins TRBV19 and TRBJ2-7; checking the TCRdb D call of TRBD1 is not possible without DNA. CDR3 length: 15 residues. Germline V gives CDR1 LNHDA, CDR2 SQIVND (reference sequence). CDR3 loop: CASGEDRGWTYEQYF. The entire variable domain, with the rest obtained from reference TRBV19 and TRBJ2-7, is as follows: DGGITQSPKYLFRKEGQNVTLSCEQNLNHDAMYWYRQDPGQGLRLIYYSQIVNDFQKGDIAEGYSVSREKKESFPLTVTSAQKNPTAFYLCASGEDRGWTYEQYFGPGTRLTVT.

The chain is built from TRBV5-5 and TRBJ2-1; TCRdb proposes TRBD2, but this gene call is untestable without DNA. Germline lookup yields CDR1 SGHKS and CDR2 YYEKEE (reference sequence). The CDR3 is made up of 15 amino acids. Here the CDR3 reads CASSSSAGGYNEQFF.

The gene calls are TRBV6-1 and TRBJ1-4; TCRdb's D call, TRBD1, is unchecked because there is no DNA. The CDR3 extends over 14 amino acids. Germline V CDR1 and CDR2: MNHNS, SASEGT. The CDR3 reads CASRRQASNEKLFF.

The chain links TRBV20-1 to TRBJ2-7; the D call from TCRdb, TRBD2, cannot be confirmed without DNA. Per germline, CDR1 DFQATT and CDR2 SNEGSKA (reference sequence). This CDR3 is built from 15 residues. The chain's CDR3 is CSAPRRGALFYEQYF.

V gene TRBV6-4 combines with J gene TRBJ2-3; TCRdb's D gene call, TRBD1, goes unchecked for lack of DNA. The CDR3 has 13 amino acids. Germline loops: CDR1 MRHNA, CDR2 SNTAGT. This chain's CDR3 is CASSAGGTDTQYF.

The chain couples TRBV20-1 to TRBJ2-2; TCRdb selects TRBD1, and the lack of DNA leaves this call unchecked. The CDR3 is 14 residues long. Germline V lookup: CDR1 DFQATT, CDR2 SNEGSKA (reference sequence). The CDR3 is CSASKGGGTGELFF.

The J gene is TRBJ2-7, the V gene TRBV6-5; TCRdb lists TRBD1, though no DNA is available to test this call. The germline gives CDR1 MNHEY, CDR2 SVGAGI. This CDR3 region has 18 residues. The CDR3 loop reads CASSYLVKGIKRHYEQYF.

The chain uses TRBV7-2 and TRBJ1-2; TCRdb's D gene call, TRBD1, goes unchecked for lack of DNA. The CDR3 loop spans 14 amino acids. Germline V gene data show CDR1 as SGHTA and CDR2 as FQGNSA. The CDR3 region is CASSSNPGLGGYTF.

The chain employs TRBV4-3 and TRBJ2-3; TCRdb designates TRBD1, a call that cannot be tested without DNA. The CDR3 runs to 16 residues. CDR1 is LGHNA, CDR2 YSLEER, per germline. Here the CDR3 reads CASSRGLAGAGNTQYF.

The CDR3 region is CASSYAQGGAGELFF. The gene calls are TRBV2 and TRBJ2-2; TCRdb returns TRBD1, unconfirmable since there is no DNA. CDR1 is SNHLY and CDR2 is FYNNEI in the germline V gene. CDR3 length: 15 residues.